This T cell receptor beta chain is from a study of T cells in tuberculosis. In regard to this clone: Its target is not known.

Only in-frame clones appear in the TCRdb table, and some are missing; sequencing was by immunoSEQ multiplex PCR. The profile shows tens of thousands of clones, around 93% of them singletons. Study outcomes and limitations: Cases with active tuberculosis were adults, while controls were adolescents.

Germline CDR1 and CDR2: WNHNN and SYGVQD (reference sequence). The CDR3 is made up of 14 amino acids. The ends were cut back, 1 base at V and 7 bases at J, with 10 bases in the middle. The sequencing input was PBMCs. The receptor comes from a donor aged 10-29 years with latent tuberculosis or without tuberculosis infection. Some clones in this sample may be carry-over from other donors' samples. V gene TRBV10-1 combines with J gene TRBJ1-4, with no clear D. The CDR3 DNA reads TGCGCCAGCAGTGAGTGGTCCGGAGGTGAAAAACTGTTTTTT. This codes for CASSEWSGGEKLFF.